The T cell receptor (beta chain) described here comes from a study of blood T cell repertoires in COVID-19 (dated by TCRdb to between 2020 and 2021). For the study in its entirety: Samples from collaborators originated in the United States, Italy and Spain and spanned both the acute and convalescent phases of COVID-19. A de-identified subject ID, COVID-19 status, age in years and sex were almost always included in the sample metadata. Where HLA class I and class II types were available, the types were taken from metadata supplied by the sample provider, not from assay-based typing. The dataset comprised deeply sampled blood TCRbeta repertoires from subjects exposed to, actively infected with, or recovered from COVID-19. The material from the prospective study consisted of cDNA or gDNA derived from T cells, B-cell-depleted T cells, or PBMCs. The repertoires were released in a freely available public database intended as a resource for research on the immune response to SARS-CoV-2. Samples came from the ongoing ImmuneRACE study (first 160 participants) plus 1,254 subjects from 6 global collaborators. General conclusions and limits of the study: The quantity of clinical and demographic metadata differed by source and by participant and was supplied without curation.

The CDR3 starts with the cysteine, ends with the phenylalanine, and has 15 residues. Here the CDR3 DNA is all that survives: 45 bases in frame from base 1. Per the germline V gene (reference sequence), MNHEY is the CDR1 and SMNVEV is the CDR2. V is clipped by 2 bases and J by 1 base, and the sequence between their germline boundaries is 12 bases long. TCRbeta CDR3 regions were amplified from genomic DNA using the immunoSEQ Assay, a bias-controlled multiplex PCR. The study's own analysis went as follows. Nucleated cell counts per sample were estimated from amplification of reference gene primers within the assay. To quantify the absolute abundance of each unique TCRbeta CDR3 rearrangement, sequence reads were collapsed and filtered. For each sample, productive Simpson clonality was calculated as the square root of Simpson's diversity index across productive rearrangements. TCRdb took over this immuneACCESS table, retaining in-frame rearrangements with V and J assigned. Such tables are incomplete; in checked studies, under half of the missing clones stem from an unresolved V gene, and the remainder is unexplained. The V and J calls and clone size are taken from that table; D and trimming were inferred from the DNA. This sample comprises some 250,000 clones, more than 75% of them detected only once. Approximately 3% of the sample rests with the top ten.

On this clone itself: Its antigen has not been determined. No quality values exist for individual bases; no much larger clone is one base distant.

Another Seattle source contributed samples from volunteer blood donors who had recovered from COVID-19. Collaborating institutions collected whole blood in K2EDTA tubes following their own protocols. Collaborator samples were shipped for TCRbeta analysis as frozen whole blood, isolated PBMCs, or DNA extracted from either sample type. The V gene is TRBV27 and the J gene is TRBJ2-7; the D gene is unclear. The source is a woman in her twenties or thirties who had recovered from COVID-19. The sequencing sample was made of peripheral blood. The DNA sequence is given as TGTGCCAGCAGTTTAAATGCCGAGAGTTCCTACGAGCAGTACTTC. Its coded protein is CASSLNAESSYEQYF.